The 14 T cell receptor beta chains in this list originate from one sample, sequenced in a study of shared clonotypes between healthy human individuals. Assay: immunoSEQ multiplex PCR; the TCRdb copy retains only in-frame clones and omits some. In the table there are 450,000 to 550,000 clones, 79% of which are singletons. Specimen: PBMCs. The receptors here all came from a woman aged 40-49 years in good health. Some clones in this sample may be carry-over from other donors' samples.

This chain uses TRBV11-2 with TRBJ1-3; D not resolved. Germline V gene lookup returns CDR1 SGHAT and CDR2 FQNNGV. The CDR3 is made up of 16 amino acids. V dropped 2 bases and J dropped 0 bases, with 11 bases sitting between them. This CDR3 reads CASSLYPPYSGNTIYF. The CDR3 DNA sequence: TGTGCCAGCAGCTTATATCCACCTTACTCTGGAAACACCATATATTTT.

The gene calls are TRBV7-9 and TRBJ1-1, with D possibly being TRBD1 (5 bases). Germline V gives CDR1 SEHNR, CDR2 FQNEAQ (reference sequence). This CDR3 region has 13 residues. The germline V and J ends were trimmed by 5 bases and 4 bases, with 11 bases remaining between them. The CDR3 DNA reads TGTGCCAGCAGCCCAGGGTCGGGCACTGAAGCTTTCTTT. Encoded protein: CASSPGSGTEAFF.

The chain combines TRBV2 with TRBJ2-7; no definite D call. Trimming took off 8 bases at V and 0 bases at J, with 8 bases between the two ends. CDR1 is SNHLY and CDR2 is FYNNEI in the germline V gene. The CDR3 totals 12 residues. CDR3 in amino acids: CASQQSSYEQYF. DNA of the CDR3: TGTGCCAGCCAACAGAGCTCCTACGAGCAGTACTTC.

This clone was seen only once. The V gene is TRBV11-2, the J gene TRBJ2-7, with 11 bases fitting TRBD2. The CDR3 consists of 15 residues. Germline V gene lookup returns CDR1 SGHAT and CDR2 FQNNGV. J was trimmed by 3 bases and V by 5 bases; bases with no gene match: 6. CDR3 loop: CASSETSGSSYEQYF. CDR3 DNA: TGTGCCAGCAGCGAAACTAGCGGGAGTAGCTACGAGCAGTACTTC. Filled out from reference TRBV11-2 and TRBJ2-7, the complete variable domain reads EAGVAQSPRYKIIEKRQSVAFWCNPISGHATLYWYQQILGQGPKLLIQFQNNGVVDDSQLPKDRFSAERLKGVDSTLKIQPAKLEDSAVYLCASSETSGSSYEQYFGPGTRLTVT.

The chain is built from TRBV6-6 and TRBJ2-1; D is unclear. The CDR3 has 13 residues. The germline gives CDR1 MNHNY, CDR2 SVGAGI (reference sequence). The germline V and J ends were trimmed by 0 bases and 12 bases, with 12 bases remaining between them. Here the CDR3 DNA reads TGTGCCAGCAGTTACTCGAGAGGTGAAGGGCAGTTCTTC. It codes for CASSYSRGEGQFF.

The rearrangement uses TRBV7-9 and TRBJ2-1; D is perhaps TRBD2 (5 bases). V lost 8 bases and J 4 bases, leaving 12 bases between the germline ends. Germline assignment: CDR1 SEHNR and CDR2 FQNEAQ (reference sequence). This CDR3 has 13 residues. CDR3 amino acids: CASLSTGYNEQFF. CDR3 nucleotide sequence: TGTGCCAGCCTCTCGACGGGGTACAATGAGCAGTTCTTC.

The rearrangement uses TRBV4-2 and TRBJ2-3; 9 bases agree with TRBD2. The germline CDR1 and CDR2 sequences are LGHNA and YNFKEQ. V shed 2 bases, J shed 3 bases, and the junction held 9 bases outside the gene matches. The CDR3 spans 17 residues. CDR3 DNA sequence: TGTGCCAGCAGCCAATCCCCCACTAGCGGGCGGACAGATACGCAGTATTTT. This translates into CASSQSPTSGRTDTQYF.

On this clone: The same CDR3 arises from other DNA sequences in this sample as well. The gene calls are TRBV7-3 and TRBJ2-2; D might be TRBD1 or TRBD2, each matching 5 bases. CDR1 is SGHTA and CDR2 is FQGTGA in the germline V gene. V lost 5 bases to trimming and J lost 0 bases, with 16 bases between them. The length of the CDR3 is 17 residues. The CDR3 reads CASSPDPGTANTGELFF. The CDR3 DNA reads as TGTGCCAGCAGCCCAGACCCCGGGACGGCGAACACCGGGGAGCTGTTTTTT.

The chain is built from TRBV29-1 and TRBJ2-3; D possibly corresponds to TRBD2 (6 bases). V gave up 3 bases and J gave up 0 bases, with 10 bases separating them. Germline V gene data show CDR1 as SQVTM and CDR2 as ANQGSEA. The CDR3 is made up of 14 amino acids. The CDR3 sequence is CSVELTSSTDTQYF. In nucleotides, the CDR3 is TGCAGCGTTGAGCTGACTAGTAGCACAGATACGCAGTATTTT.

CDR3 coding DNA: TGTGCCAGCACGCAGGGCCCGGACTGGAGGGGCACTGAAGCTTTCTTT. It yields the protein CASTQGPDWRGTEAFF. This chain connects TRBV7-2 to TRBJ1-1; D is possibly TRBD1 (5 bases). CDR1 and CDR2 (germline): SGHTA, FQGNSA. Deletions cut 7 bases from V and 4 bases from J, with 22 bases between. The CDR3 length is 16 residues.

V is TRBV6-6 and J is TRBJ2-2; 8 bases map to TRBD2. Germline CDR1 reads MNHNY; CDR2 reads SVGAGI (reference sequence). V shed 6 bases and J 2 bases; nucleotides not matched to a gene: 8. The CDR3 is made up of 16 amino acids. CDR3 bases: TGTGCCAGCAGCCGCGACGGACTAGCCAACACCGGGGAGCTGTTTTTT. It yields the protein CASSRDGLANTGELFF.

The chain has TRBV9 and TRBJ2-7; no clear D gene. CDR1 is SGDLS, CDR2 YYNGEE, per germline. The CDR3 spans 14 residues. V was trimmed by 0 bases and J by 3 bases, leaving 10 bases between them. The CDR3 here is CASSVAGQYYEQYF. In nucleotides, the CDR3 is TGTGCCAGCAGCGTAGCTGGGCAATACTACGAGCAGTACTTC.

The V and J genes are TRBV28 and TRBJ2-1, with TRBD2 matching 9 bases. Trimming took 3 bases from V and 9 from J; bases not matched to a gene: 9. The CDR3 is made up of 15 amino acids. The germline V gene has CDR1 MDHEN and CDR2 SYDVKM. CDR3 loop: CASSLGVAGVSEQFF. As DNA, the CDR3 is TGTGCCAGCAGTTTGGGGGTAGCGGGAGTGAGTGAGCAGTTCTTC.

The V gene is TRBV5-4, the J gene TRBJ2-1; TRBD2 matches at 13 bases. Germline V gives CDR1 SGHNT, CDR2 YYREEE (reference sequence). The CDR3 is 15 residues long. The V segment lost 4 bases and the J segment 4 bases; nucleotides outside the gene matches: 2. CDR3 loop: CASSVTSGGYNEQFF. The CDR3 bases are TGTGCCAGCAGCGTGACTAGCGGGGGGTACAATGAGCAGTTCTTC.